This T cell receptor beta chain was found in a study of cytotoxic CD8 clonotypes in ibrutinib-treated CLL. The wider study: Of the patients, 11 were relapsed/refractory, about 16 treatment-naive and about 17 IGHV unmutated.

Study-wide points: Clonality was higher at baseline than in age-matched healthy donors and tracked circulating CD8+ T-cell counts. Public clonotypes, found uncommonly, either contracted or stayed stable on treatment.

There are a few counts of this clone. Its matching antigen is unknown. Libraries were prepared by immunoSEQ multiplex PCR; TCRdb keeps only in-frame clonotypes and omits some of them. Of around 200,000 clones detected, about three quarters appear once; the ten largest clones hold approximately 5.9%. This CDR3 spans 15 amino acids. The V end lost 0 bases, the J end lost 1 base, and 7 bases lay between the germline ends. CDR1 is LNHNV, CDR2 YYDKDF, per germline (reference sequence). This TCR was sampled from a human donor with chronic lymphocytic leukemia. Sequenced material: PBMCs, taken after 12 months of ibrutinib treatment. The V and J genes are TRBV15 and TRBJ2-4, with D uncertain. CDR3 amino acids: CATSRDSLAKNIQYF. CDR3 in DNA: TGTGCCACCAGCAGAGATTCCCTCGCCAAAAACATTCAGTACTTC.